These 30 T cell receptor beta chains originate from one sample sequenced in a study of vaccination and CD4 T cells after COVID-19. TCRdb fed the PCR reads into MiXCR, producing one record per CDR3 protein. The data hold tens of thousands of distinct CDR3 sequences, with 50% to 65% observed a single time. This material consisted of CD4+ T cells from blood, taken before SARS-CoV-2 vaccination. Every receptor here comes from a human donor who had recovered from COVID-19.

The V and J genes are TRBV29-1 and TRBJ2-1; 11 bases line up with TRBD2. The V gene end was trimmed by 4 bases and the J gene end by 4 bases; junction bases not matched to a gene: 3. CDR3 length: 14 amino acids. Germline V gene lookup returns CDR1 SQVTM and CDR2 ANQGSEA. CDR3 nucleotides: TGCAGCGTTGGGGGGACTAGCGGATACAATGAGCAGTTCTTC. It codes for CSVGGTSGYNEQFF.

The V call is TRBV24-1, the J call TRBJ1-1; TRBD1 is a possible D gene (5 bases). Germline V gene sequence: CDR1 KGHDR, CDR2 SFDVKD. This CDR3 is 14 amino acids long. V shed 7 bases and J shed 3 bases, with 14 bases lying between them. This chain's CDR3 is CATRGGTGYTEAFF. CDR3 coding DNA: TGTGCCACCAGGGGTGGGACGGGTTACACTGAAGCTTTCTTT.

This clonotype has just a few counts. The chain links TRBV20-1 to TRBJ2-3; 10 bases match TRBD2. The junction had 10 bases not matched to a gene; V was cut back by 3 bases and J by 1 base. The CDR3 extends over 17 amino acids. Germline lookup yields CDR1 DFQATT and CDR2 SNEGSKA (reference sequence). The CDR3 reads CSASMSSGSVRTDTQYF. The DNA of the CDR3 is TGCAGTGCTAGTATGTCTAGCGGGAGTGTTCGCACAGATACGCAGTATTTT.

This chain joins TRBV6-1 and TRBJ2-3; a weak D match, TRBD1 (6 bases). The CDR3 is made up of 13 amino acids. The germline CDR1 and CDR2 sequences are MNHNS and SASEGT. With 6 bases removed from V and 4 bases from J, the gap between germline ends came to 11 bases. The CDR3 DNA reads as TGTGCCAGCAGGGGGGCCCAAGCAGATACGCAGTATTTT. Translating gives CASRGAQADTQYF.

The chain joins TRBV28 to TRBJ2-1; 8 bases map to TRBD1. Germline V lookup: CDR1 MDHEN, CDR2 SYDVKM. This CDR3 spans 15 amino acids. V was clipped by 6 bases and J by 8 bases; unmatched bases: 12. The CDR3 spells CASSSPRAGGDEQFF. The CDR3 DNA reads as TGTGCCAGCAGCTCACCCCGTGCAGGGGGCGATGAGCAGTTCTTC.

The chain recombines TRBV6-1 with TRBJ2-7, with 11 bases lining up with TRBD2. Unmatched junction bases numbered 3, after V lost 5 bases and J lost 0 bases. The CDR3 is made up of 15 amino acids. Per the germline V gene, CDR1 is MNHNS and CDR2 is SASEGT. CDR3 coding DNA: TGTGCCAGCAGTCCCACTAGCGGGAGCTCCTACGAGCAGTACTTC. This gives the protein CASSPTSGSSYEQYF.

The V and J genes are TRBV19 and TRBJ2-2; 15 bases line up with TRBD2. Trimming took 3 bases from V and 6 from J; bases not matched to a gene: 2. The CDR3 loop spans 16 amino acids. Looked up from germline, CDR1 is LNHDA and CDR2 is SQIVND (reference sequence). CDR3 amino acids: CASSIGTSGRSGELFF. CDR3 DNA sequence: TGTGCCAGTAGTATCGGGACTAGCGGGAGGTCCGGGGAGCTGTTTTTT.

The V gene is TRBV6-5, the J gene TRBJ2-5; 11 nucleotides line up with TRBD2. Looked up from germline, CDR1 is MNHEY and CDR2 is SVGAGI. This CDR3 comprises 16 residues. The J segment lost 5 bases and the V segment lost 4 bases, leaving 9 bases of the junction unmatched. The CDR3 DNA follows: TGTGCCAGCAGTTTACTAGCGGGAGAGGTTCGGGAGACCCAGTACTTC. Translated: CASSLLAGEVRETQYF.

V usage is TRBV19 and J usage is TRBJ1-2; D is possibly TRBD1 (6 bases). CDR3 length: 11 amino acids. Germline CDR1 reads LNHDA; CDR2 reads SQIVND (reference sequence). V shed 7 bases and J shed 3 bases, with 6 bases lying between them. The CDR3 coding sequence is TGTGCCAGTACAGGGGACTATGGCTACACCTTC. It encodes CASTGDYGYTF.

This clonotype occurred a few times. The V gene is TRBV20-1, the J gene TRBJ2-3; D is uncertain. The CDR3 loop spans 13 amino acids. The germline gives CDR1 DFQATT, CDR2 SNEGSKA (reference sequence). V shed 1 base and J shed 1 base, with 6 bases lying between them. The CDR3 DNA is TGCAGTGCTAGAGTACTTGGCACAGATACGCAGTATTTT. Encoded protein: CSARVLGTDTQYF.

This rearrangement joins TRBV6-2 or TRBV6-3 to TRBJ2-3; TRBD1 matches at 9 bases. The germline V gene encodes CDR1 MNHEY and CDR2 SVGEGT. The CDR3 spans 13 residues. J lost 3 bases, V lost 6 bases, and 1 base had no gene match. The DNA of the CDR3 is TGTGCCAGCAGGGACAGGGGTACAGATACGCAGTATTTT. This gives the protein CASRDRGTDTQYF.

The V gene is TRBV24-1, the J gene TRBJ2-5, with D possibly TRBD1 on 5 matching bases. CDR1 and CDR2 (germline): KGHDR, SFDVKD. V shed 9 bases and J shed 0 bases, with 7 bases lying between them. The CDR3 length is 12 residues. The CDR3 bases are TGTGCCACCCAGGGATACCAAGAGACCCAGTACTTC. This encodes CATQGYQETQYF.

The chain has TRBV7-2 and TRBJ2-2; 8 nucleotides match TRBD1. CDR1 and CDR2 (germline): SGHTA, FQGNSA. V gave up 5 bases and J gave up 6 bases; unmatched junction bases: 11. The CDR3 spans 16 residues. The CDR3 DNA is TGTGCCAGCAGCCCGCCCGCAGGGGGCGTGGCCGGGGAGCTGTTTTTT. It is translated as CASSPPAGGVAGELFF.

The V and J genes are TRBV12-3 or TRBV12-4 and TRBJ2-7; TRBD2 matches 9 bases. This CDR3 has 16 amino acids. The V and J ends lost 3 bases and 3 bases, in that order; junction bases with no gene match: 9. In nucleotides, the CDR3 is TGTGCCAGCAGTTTCAATAGCGGGAGTAAGGTCTACGAGCAGTACTTC. Translating it yields CASSFNSGSKVYEQYF.

The chain combines TRBV20-1 with TRBJ2-3; the D gene is possibly TRBD1 (5 bases). The length of the CDR3 is 13 residues. Trimming cost V 3 bases and J 6 bases, with 13 bases left between them. The germline V gene has CDR1 DFQATT and CDR2 SNEGSKA (reference sequence). In DNA form, the CDR3 reads TGCAGTGCTAGTGACCAGGGATCGGATACGCAGTATTTT. Translated: CSASDQGSDTQYF.

This clonotype was recorded once. The chain uses TRBV7-9 and TRBJ2-7, with TRBD1 identical over 7 bases. Germline values: CDR1 SEHNR, CDR2 FQNEAQ (reference sequence). This CDR3 is built from 16 residues. The V gene end was trimmed by 3 bases and the J gene end by 2 bases; junction bases not matched to a gene: 10. The CDR3, as DNA: TGTGCCAGCAGCTTTCACAGGGGTTCAGGTACCTACGAGCAGTACTTC. This sequence encodes CASSFHRGSGTYEQYF.

This chain uses TRBV6-1 with TRBJ2-7, with D perhaps TRBD2 (5 bases). Germline values: CDR1 MNHNS, CDR2 SASEGT. V dropped 6 bases and J dropped 6 bases, with 15 bases sitting between them. CDR3 length equals 13 residues. CDR3 residues: CASSGLEMGEQYF. CDR3 in DNA: TGTGCCAGCAGCGGACTGGAGATGGGCGAGCAGTACTTC.

The J gene is TRBJ1-5, the V gene TRBV28, with unresolved D. Looked up from germline, CDR1 is MDHEN and CDR2 is SYDVKM. V was cut by 2 bases and J by 4 bases, with 12 bases left in between. This CDR3 region has 15 residues. CDR3 region: CASSLPWTTNQPQHF. CDR3 bases: TGTGCCAGCAGTTTACCCTGGACTACAAATCAGCCCCAGCATTTT.

The V call is TRBV27, the J call TRBJ2-6; D is unresolved. The ends were cut back, 7 bases at V and 6 bases at J, with 13 bases in the middle. CDR1 is MNHEY and CDR2 is SMNVEV in the germline V gene (reference sequence). The CDR3 runs to 14 residues. DNA for the CDR3: TGTGCCAGCAAGTCTGCTCTGGAGGCCAACGTCCTGACTTTC. Its translation is CASKSALEANVLTF.

CDR3: CATSDDPTYNEQFF. CDR3 DNA sequence: TGTGCCACCAGTGATGACCCAACCTACAATGAGCAGTTCTTC. The V and J genes are TRBV24-1 and TRBJ2-1; D is undetermined. Germline loops: CDR1 KGHDR, CDR2 SFDVKD. The germline V and J ends were trimmed by 3 bases and 2 bases, with 7 bases remaining between them. The CDR3 is 14 residues long.

The J gene is TRBJ2-5, the V gene TRBV28, with 11 bases lining up with TRBD2. The germline V gene encodes CDR1 MDHEN and CDR2 SYDVKM. V shed 3 bases and J 4 bases; nucleotides not matched to a gene: 10. CDR3 length: 17 amino acids. CDR3 in DNA: TGTGCCAGCAGTTTCGGAAGTAGCGGGAGGGCCGGAGAGACCCAGTACTTC. Residues: CASSFGSSGRAGETQYF. The full variable domain, rest sourced from reference TRBV28 and TRBJ2-5, is DVKVTQSSRYLVKRTGEKVFLECVQDMDHENMFWYRQDPGLGLRLIYFSYDVKMKEKGDIPEGYSVSREKKERFSLILESASTNQTSMYLCASSFGSSGRAGETQYFGPGTRLLVL.

The chain combines TRBV28 with TRBJ2-2; TRBD1 might be the D (6 bases). The CDR3 is 13 residues long. V was shortened by 5 bases and J by 5 bases, with 9 bases between the two germline ends. Looked up from germline, CDR1 is MDHEN and CDR2 is SYDVKM. The CDR3 here is CASSIQGTGELFF. The CDR3 coding sequence is TGTGCCAGCAGTATACAGGGAACCGGGGAGCTGTTTTTT.

J is TRBJ2-1 and V is TRBV24-1, with 7 bases fitting TRBD2. J lost 2 bases, V lost 3 bases, and 6 bases had no gene match. This CDR3 spans 16 amino acids. CDR1 KGHDR and CDR2 SFDVKD come from the germline V gene. CDR3 region: CATSDGTTQTYNEQFF. Written as DNA, the CDR3 is TGTGCCACCAGTGATGGGACTACCCAGACCTACAATGAGCAGTTCTTC.

In DNA form, the CDR3 reads TGTGCCAGCAGTTACGCAGGGACCGAGCTATACTTC. It encodes CASSYAGTELYF. The chain employs TRBV6-5 and TRBJ2-7; D may be TRBD1 or TRBD2 (5 bases each). This CDR3 is 12 amino acids long. Trimming removed 2 bases from V and 13 bases from J, with 15 bases in between. In germline, CDR1 is MNHEY, CDR2 SVGAGI.

The chain has TRBV15 and TRBJ2-5; the D gene is possibly TRBD2 (6 bases). Germline CDR1 and CDR2: LNHNV and YYDKDF (reference sequence). Trimming took off 8 bases at V and 5 bases at J, with 18 bases between the two ends. This CDR3 has 14 amino acids. CDR3 coding DNA: TGTGCCACCGAGATTGGGGGGAGTGGGGAGACCCAGTACTTC. It encodes CATEIGGSGETQYF.

There are a few counts of this clonotype. The chain has TRBV2 and TRBJ1-5, with TRBD1 identical over 7 bases. The V and J ends lost 6 bases and 1 base, in that order; junction bases with no gene match: 6. CDR1 is SNHLY, CDR2 FYNNEI, per germline. This CDR3 has 15 amino acids. CDR3 sequence: CASSTPRGSNQPQHF. CDR3 DNA sequence: TGTGCCAGCAGCACTCCCAGGGGGAGCAATCAGCCCCAGCATTTT.

V gene TRBV20-1 combines with J gene TRBJ1-6; D is ambiguous. CDR3 length equals 14 residues. The germline V gene encodes CDR1 DFQATT and CDR2 SNEGSKA (reference sequence). V was pared by 1 base and J by 2 bases, with 6 bases between. CDR3 coding DNA: TGCAGTGCTAGAGGGGAGGCCTATAATTCACCCCTCCACTTT. Amino acid sequence: CSARGEAYNSPLHF.

This chain connects TRBV5-8 to TRBJ1-1; no reliable D call. Between the trimmed V and J ends, which lost 2 bases and 1 base, there was a span of 9 bases. Germline CDR1 and CDR2: SGHTS and YDEGEE. CDR3 length: 14 residues. For the CDR3, the DNA is TGTGCCAGCAGCTTCAACGGATGGAACACTGAAGCTTTCTTT. It yields the protein CASSFNGWNTEAFF.

The CDR3 reads CASSSPPGTWQGGSPLHF. The CDR3 DNA follows: TGTGCCAGCAGCTCGCCCCCGGGGACCTGGCAGGGTGGTTCACCCCTCCACTTT. This chain links TRBV7-8 with TRBJ1-6, with a weak D call TRBD1 (5 bases). CDR1 is SGHVS, CDR2 FQNEAQ, per germline. CDR3 length: 18 residues. Trimming cost V 4 bases and J 9 bases, with 25 bases left between them.

The chain is built from TRBV20-1 and TRBJ2-2, with D uncertain. The CDR3 runs 13 residues. Germline-derived CDR1 and CDR2 are DFQATT and SNEGSKA (reference sequence). Trimming took 6 bases from V and 5 from J, leaving 13 bases between them. CDR3 nucleotides: TGCAGTGCCTACATTCAAGGTACCGGGGAGCTGTTTTTT. This translates into CSAYIQGTGELFF.